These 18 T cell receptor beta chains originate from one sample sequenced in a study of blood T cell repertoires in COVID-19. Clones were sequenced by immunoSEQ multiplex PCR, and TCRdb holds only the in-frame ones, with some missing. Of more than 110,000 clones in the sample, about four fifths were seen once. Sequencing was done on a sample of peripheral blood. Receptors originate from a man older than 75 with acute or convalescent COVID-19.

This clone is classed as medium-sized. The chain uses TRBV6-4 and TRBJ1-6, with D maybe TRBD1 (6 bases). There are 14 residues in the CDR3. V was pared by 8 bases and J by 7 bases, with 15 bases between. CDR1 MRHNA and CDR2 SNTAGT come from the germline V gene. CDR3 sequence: CASGEGEPNSPLHF. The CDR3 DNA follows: TGTGCCAGCGGGGAGGGGGAACCCAATTCACCCCTCCACTTT.

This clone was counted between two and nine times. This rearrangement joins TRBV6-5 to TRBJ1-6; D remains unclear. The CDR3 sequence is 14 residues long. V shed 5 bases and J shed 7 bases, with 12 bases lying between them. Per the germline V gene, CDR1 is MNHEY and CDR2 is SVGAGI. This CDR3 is CASSQAWLNSPLHF. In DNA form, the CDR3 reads TGTGCCAGCAGTCAGGCCTGGCTCAATTCACCCCTCCACTTT.

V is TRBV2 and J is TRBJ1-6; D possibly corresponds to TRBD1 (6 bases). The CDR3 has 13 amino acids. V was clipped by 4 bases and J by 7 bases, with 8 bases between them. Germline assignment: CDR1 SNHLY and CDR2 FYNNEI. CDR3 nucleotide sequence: TGTGCCAGCAGTGTCGACAGGAATTCACCCCTCCACTTT. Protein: CASSVDRNSPLHF.

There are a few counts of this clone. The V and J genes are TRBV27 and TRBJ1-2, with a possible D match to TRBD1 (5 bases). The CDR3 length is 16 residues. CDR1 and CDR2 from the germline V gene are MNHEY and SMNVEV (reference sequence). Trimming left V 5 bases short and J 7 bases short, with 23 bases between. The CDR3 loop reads CASSRFQETGLGGYTF. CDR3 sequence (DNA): TGTGCCAGCAGTCGGTTTCAAGAAACAGGTTTAGGTGGCTACACCTTC.

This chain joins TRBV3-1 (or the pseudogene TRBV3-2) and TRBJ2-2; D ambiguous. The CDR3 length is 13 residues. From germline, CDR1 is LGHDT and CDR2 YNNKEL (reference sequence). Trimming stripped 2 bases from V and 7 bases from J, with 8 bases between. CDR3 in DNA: TGTGCCAGCAGCCAACCGATCGGCGGGGAGCTGTTTTTT. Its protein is CASSQPIGGELFF.

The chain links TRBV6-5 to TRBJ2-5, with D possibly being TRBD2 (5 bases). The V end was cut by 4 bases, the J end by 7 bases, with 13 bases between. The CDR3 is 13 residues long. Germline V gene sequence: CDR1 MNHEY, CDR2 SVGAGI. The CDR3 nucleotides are TGTGCCAGCAGTTCGTCTCGTCGGGGGACCCAGTACTTC. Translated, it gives CASSSSRRGTQYF.

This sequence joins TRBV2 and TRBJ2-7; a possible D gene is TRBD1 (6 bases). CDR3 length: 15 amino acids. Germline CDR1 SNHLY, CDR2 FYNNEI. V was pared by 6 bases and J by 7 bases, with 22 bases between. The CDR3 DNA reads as TGTGCCAGCAGAGCCGGGACACAATTACATCGGGAGCAGTACTTC. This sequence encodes CASRAGTQLHREQYF.

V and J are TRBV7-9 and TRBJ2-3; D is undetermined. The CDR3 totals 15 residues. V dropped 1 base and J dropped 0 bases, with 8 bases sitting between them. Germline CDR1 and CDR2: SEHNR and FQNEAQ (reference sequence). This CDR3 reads CASSLVITSTDTQYF. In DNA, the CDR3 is TGTGCCAGCAGCTTAGTAATTACTAGCACAGATACGCAGTATTTT. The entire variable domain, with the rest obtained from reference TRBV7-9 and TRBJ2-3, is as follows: DTGVSQNPRHKITKRGQNVTFRCDPISEHNRLYWYRQTLGQGPEFLTYFQNEAQLEKSRLLSDRFSAERPKGSFSTLEIQRTEQGDSAMYLCASSLVITSTDTQYFGPGTRLTVL.

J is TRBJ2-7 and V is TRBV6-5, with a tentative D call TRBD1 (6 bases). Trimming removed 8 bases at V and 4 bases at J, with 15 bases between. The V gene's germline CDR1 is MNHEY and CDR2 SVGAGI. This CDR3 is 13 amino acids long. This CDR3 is CASRPQGLYEQYF. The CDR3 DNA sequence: TGTGCCAGCCGCCCCCAGGGGCTATACGAGCAGTACTTC.

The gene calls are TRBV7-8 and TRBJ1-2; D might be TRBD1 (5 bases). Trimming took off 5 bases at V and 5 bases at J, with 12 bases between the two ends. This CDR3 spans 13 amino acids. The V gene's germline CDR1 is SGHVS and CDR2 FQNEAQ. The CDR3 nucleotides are TGTGCCAGCAGCACGTGGGGGGAATATGGCTACACCTTC. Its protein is CASSTWGEYGYTF.

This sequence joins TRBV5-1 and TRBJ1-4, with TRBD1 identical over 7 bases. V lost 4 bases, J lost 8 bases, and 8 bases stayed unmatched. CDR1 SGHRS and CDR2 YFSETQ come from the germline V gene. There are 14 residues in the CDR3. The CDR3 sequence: CASSTGQWGEKLFF. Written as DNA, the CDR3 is TGCGCCAGCAGCACGGGACAGTGGGGAGAAAAACTGTTTTTT.

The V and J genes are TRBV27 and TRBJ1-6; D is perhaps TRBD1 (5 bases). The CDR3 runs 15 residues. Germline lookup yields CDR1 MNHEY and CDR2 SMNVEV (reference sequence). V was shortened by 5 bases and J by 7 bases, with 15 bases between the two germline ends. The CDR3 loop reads CASSPLGGNNSPLHF. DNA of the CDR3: TGTGCCAGCAGTCCACTTGGGGGGAACAATTCACCCCTCCACTTT.

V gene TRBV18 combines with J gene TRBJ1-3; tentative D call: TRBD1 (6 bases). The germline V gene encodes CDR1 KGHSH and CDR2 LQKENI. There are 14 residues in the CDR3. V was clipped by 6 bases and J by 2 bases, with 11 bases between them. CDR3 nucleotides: TGTGCCAGCTCGCGACAGGAGCCTGGAAACACCATATATTTT. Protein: CASSRQEPGNTIYF. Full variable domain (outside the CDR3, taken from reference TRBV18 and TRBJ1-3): NAGVMQNPRHLVRRRGQEARLRCSPMKGHSHVYWYRQLPEEGLKFMVYLQKENIIDESGMPKERFSAEFPKEGPSILRIQQVVRGDSAAYFCASSRQEPGNTIYFGEGSWLTVV.

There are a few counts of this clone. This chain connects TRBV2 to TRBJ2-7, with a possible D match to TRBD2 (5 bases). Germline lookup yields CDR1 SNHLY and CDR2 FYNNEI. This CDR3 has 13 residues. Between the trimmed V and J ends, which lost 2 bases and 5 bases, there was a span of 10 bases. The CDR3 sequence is CASSEFPGDEQYF. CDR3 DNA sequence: TGTGCCAGCAGTGAATTTCCCGGGGACGAGCAGTACTTC.

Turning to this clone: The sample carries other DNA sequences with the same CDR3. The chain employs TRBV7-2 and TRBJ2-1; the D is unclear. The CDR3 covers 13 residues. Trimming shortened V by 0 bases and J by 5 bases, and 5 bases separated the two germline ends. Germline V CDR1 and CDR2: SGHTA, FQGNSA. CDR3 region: CASSLARDNEQFF. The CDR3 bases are TGTGCCAGCAGCTTAGCCCGGGACAATGAGCAGTTCTTC.

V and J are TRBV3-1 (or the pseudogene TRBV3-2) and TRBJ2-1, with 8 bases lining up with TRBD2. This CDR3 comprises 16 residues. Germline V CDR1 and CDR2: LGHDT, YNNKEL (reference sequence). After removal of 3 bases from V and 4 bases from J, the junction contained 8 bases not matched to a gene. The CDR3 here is CASSQRVGGGYNEQFF. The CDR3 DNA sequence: TGTGCCAGCAGCCAGCGCGTTGGCGGGGGGTACAATGAGCAGTTCTTC.

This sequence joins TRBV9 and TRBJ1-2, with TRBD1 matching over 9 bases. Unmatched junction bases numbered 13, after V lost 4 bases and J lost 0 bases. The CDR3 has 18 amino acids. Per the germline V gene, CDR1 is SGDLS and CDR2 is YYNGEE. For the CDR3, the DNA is TGTGCCAGCAGCCCGGCGGGACAGGGATGGAGGGCTAACTATGGCTACACCTTC. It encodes CASSPAGQGWRANYGYTF.

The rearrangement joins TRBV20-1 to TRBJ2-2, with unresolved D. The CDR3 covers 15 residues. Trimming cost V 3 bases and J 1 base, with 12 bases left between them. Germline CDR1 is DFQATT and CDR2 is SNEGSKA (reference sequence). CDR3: CSASPSDRNTGELFF. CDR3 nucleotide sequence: TGCAGTGCTAGTCCGAGCGACCGGAACACCGGGGAGCTGTTTTTT.